Listed below are T cell receptor beta chains from one sample, sequenced in a study of blood T cell repertoires in COVID-19. Profiling relied on immunoSEQ multiplex PCR, and the TCRdb table lists in-frame clones only, not all of them. The sample has 200,000 to 250,000 clones, approximately 78% seen once. The sequencing input was peripheral blood. Receptor source: a woman in her 70s with COVID-19, enrolled during active disease. CDR3s include the opening cysteine and the closing phenylalanine or tryptophan. The D gene is left open where the match is weak. Size is stated for part of the rows, as once, few or many counts, or as a class when the clone is expanded.

abundance	j_gene	v_gene	d_gene	CDR3nt	CDR3aa
.	TRBJ2-1	TRBV7-9	.	TGTGCCAGCAGCTTTCTTGTCAATGAGCAGTTCTTC	CASSFLVNEQFF
.	TRBJ2-1	TRBV10-3	.	TGTGCCCAAGCGGGCGGACCTCTCGATGAGCAGTTCTTC	CAQAGGPLDEQFF
once	TRBJ2-7	TRBV3-1/TRBV3-2	TRBD2	TGTGCCAGCAGCCAAGGACTAGCGGGTCCGCTCGGCGAGCAGTACTTC	CASSQGLAGPLGEQYF
few	TRBJ2-7	TRBV10-3	TRBD1	TGTGCCATCAAACGGACAGGGGGCCAGGGCGAGCAGTACTTC	CAIKRTGGQGEQYF
.	TRBJ2-1	TRBV14	TRBD2	TGTGCCAGCAGCCAAGATCGGGGGACTAGCTCCTACAATGAGCAGTTCTTC	CASSQDRGTSSYNEQFF
.	TRBJ1-1	TRBV5-6	.	TGTGCCAGCAGTTCGTGGGGTACAGGTATGAGCACTGAAGCTTTCTTT	CASSSWGTGMSTEAFF
once	TRBJ1-1	TRBV2	TRBD1	TGTGCCAGCAATCCGGGACAGGGAAGTGAGAGGGTTCGAACTGAAGCTTTCTTT	CASNPGQGSERVRTEAFF
.	TRBJ1-2	TRBV28	.	TGTGCCAGCAGTTTAACTCAGGGTTTGGGTGGCGGCTACACCTTC	CASSLTQGLGGGYTF
.	TRBJ2-7	TRBV28	.	TGTGCCAGCAGTAGTGGACAACCTCTTCGTGGGCAGTACTTC	CASSSGQPLRGQYF
few	TRBJ1-6	TRBV6-6	TRBD1	TGTGCCAGCAGTACGACAGGGTGGAGGTCACCCCTCCACTTT	CASSTTGWRSPLHF
once	TRBJ2-7	TRBV28	TRBD1	TGTGCCAGCGGGGGACAGGGTTTTTCCTACGAGCAGTACTTC	CASGGQGFSYEQYF
.	TRBJ2-2	TRBV25-1	.	TGTGCCAGCAGTGGCCAAACAGGGAGCGGGGAGCTGTTTTTT	CASSGQTGSGELFF
.	TRBJ1-2	TRBV5-6	.	TGTGCCAGCAGCCCTAGTTACAGGGTAAGCTATGGCTACACCTTC	CASSPSYRVSYGYTF
.	TRBJ1-1	TRBV14	.	TGTGCCAGCAGCCAAGATTTGGGGGCGACTGAAGCTTTCTTT	CASSQDLGATEAFF
.	TRBJ1-2	TRBV9	.	TGTGCCAGCAGCGTGTCCTTGGACAGCATCTATGGCTACACCTTC	CASSVSLDSIYGYTF
.	TRBJ1-3	TRBV7-9	.	TGTGCCAGCAGCTTTGCAGGGTCGAGAAACACCATATATTTT	CASSFAGSRNTIYF
.	TRBJ2-3	TRBV5-1	.	TGCGCCAGCAGCTTGATGGGCGGAGGGGCAGATACGCAGTATTTT	CASSLMGGGADTQYF
.	TRBJ1-5	TRBV2	TRBD1	TGTGCCAGCAGGTCGGACAGGACGGGAAGTCAGCCCCAGCATTTT	CASRSDRTGSQPQHF
few	TRBJ2-7	TRBV19	.	TGTGCCAGTAGTATTGGGTCAGGTCCCTACGAGCAGTACTTC	CASSIGSGPYEQYF
.	TRBJ2-2	TRBV10-3	.	TGTGCCATATTATCTCCGGCCGGGGAGCTGTTTTTT	CAILSPAGELFF
.	TRBJ1-1	TRBV6-6	.	TGTGCCAGCAGTCGATCCGGGACACCTAACACTGAAGCTTTCTTT	CASSRSGTPNTEAFF
.	TRBJ1-2	TRBV28	.	TGTGCCAGCAGTAACAGGGAGACGAGCCGGTCTGGCTACACCTTC	CASSNRETSRSGYTF
once	TRBJ1-5	TRBV5-6	.	TGTGCCAGCAGTGGGGCGGGGGGAATCAATCAGCCCCAGCATTTT	CASSGAGGINQPQHF
.	TRBJ2-7	TRBV15	TRBD2	TGTGCCACCAGCAGAGGAGGGGCGGGAGAAAGGGAGCAGTACTTC	CATSRGGAGEREQYF